This paragraph covers one T cell receptor beta chain sequence. The data stem from a study of blood T cell repertoires in COVID-19. Authors' data handling: Estimated nucleated cell counts came from reference gene primer amplification. Repertoires were generated with immunoSEQ multiplex PCR, while TCRdb's copy carries only in-frame clones and drops some. V, J and clone size reflect that table, while D and trimming were determined from the DNA. The table records 310,000 or so clones, 86% of them present only once. The CDR3 is made up of 16 amino acids. CDR1 and CDR2 (germline): LNHDA, SQIVND (reference sequence). V was clipped by 4 bases and J by 3 bases; unmatched bases: 9.

The sample was peripheral blood. The receptor was isolated from a young woman who had recovered from COVID-19. The V call is TRBV19, the J call TRBJ2-1; 7 bases align to TRBD2. The CDR3 nucleotides are TGTGCCAGTAGTACCACGCGGGGGAGCTACTACAATGAGCAGTTCTTC. This gives the protein CASSTTRGSYYNEQFF.